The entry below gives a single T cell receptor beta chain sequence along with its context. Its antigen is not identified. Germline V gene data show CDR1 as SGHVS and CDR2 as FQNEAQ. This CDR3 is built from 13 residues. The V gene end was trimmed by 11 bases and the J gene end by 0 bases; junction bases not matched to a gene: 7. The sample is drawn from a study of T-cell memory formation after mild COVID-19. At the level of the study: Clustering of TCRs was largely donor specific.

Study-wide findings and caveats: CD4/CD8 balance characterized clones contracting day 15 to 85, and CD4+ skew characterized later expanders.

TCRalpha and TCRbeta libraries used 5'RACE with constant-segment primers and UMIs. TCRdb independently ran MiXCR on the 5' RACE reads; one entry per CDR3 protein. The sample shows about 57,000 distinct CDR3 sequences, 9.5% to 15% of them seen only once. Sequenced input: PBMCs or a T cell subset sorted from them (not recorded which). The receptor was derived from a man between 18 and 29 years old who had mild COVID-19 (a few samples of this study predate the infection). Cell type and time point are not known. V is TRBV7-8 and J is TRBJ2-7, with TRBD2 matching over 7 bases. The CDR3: CASGRGPSYEQYV. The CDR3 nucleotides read TGTGCCTCAGGGAGGGGTCCCTCCTACGAGCAGTACGTC.